This TCR beta chain derives from a study of blood T cell repertoires in COVID-19. Study details: Acute-phase and convalescent COVID-19 samples originated in the United States, Italy and Spain.

The Seattle site enrolled patients during active infection and followed them longitudinally. Per the original methods: By means of reference gene primer amplification, nucleated cell counts were estimated. Repertoires were generated with immunoSEQ multiplex PCR, while TCRdb's copy carries only in-frame clones and drops some. V, J and clone size were drawn from that table, and D and trimming were deduced from the DNA. The sample holds around 300,000 clones, approximately 90% seen once. The CDR3 is 14 residues long. The germline V gene has CDR1 MNHEY and CDR2 SMNVEV (reference sequence). Trimming left V 6 bases short and J 1 base short, with 12 bases between.

The clonotype originates from a woman aged 25 to 45 with COVID-19, enrolled during active disease. Sample: peripheral blood. This chain joins TRBV27 and TRBJ1-1; unclear D gene. The CDR3 spells CASRSPLRNTEAFF. CDR3 sequence (DNA): TGTGCCAGCAGATCTCCGCTAAGGAACACTGAAGCTTTCTTT.